Below are 30 T cell receptor beta chains sequenced from a single sample in a study of blood T cell repertoires in COVID-19. Measured with immunoSEQ multiplex PCR; TCRdb has only the in-frame clones, and not every one. In the table there are about 26,000 clones, 65% to 90% of which are singletons. The sequencing sample was made of peripheral blood. The receptors shown here come from a human donor in a cohort sampled during active COVID-19.

This rearrangement joins TRBV2 to TRBJ2-5; 9 bases map to TRBD1. J was trimmed by 4 bases and V by 7 bases; bases with no gene match: 1. Germline CDR1 and CDR2: SNHLY and FYNNEI. This CDR3 is built from 12 residues. CDR3 residues: CASTDRGETQYF. CDR3 sequence (DNA): TGTGCCAGCACGGACAGGGGAGAGACCCAGTACTTC. The full variable domain, in which reference TRBV2 and TRBJ2-5 provide the parts outside the CDR3, is EPEVTQTPSHQVTQMGQEVILRCVPISNHLYFYWYRQILGQKVEFLVSFYNNEISEKSEIFDDQFSVERPDGSNFTLKIRSTKLEDSAMYFCASTDRGETQYFGPGTRLLVL.

The gene calls are TRBV29-1 and TRBJ1-1; maybe TRBD1 (5 bases). The V end lost 3 bases, the J end lost 9 bases, and 14 bases lay between the germline ends. This CDR3 region has 12 residues. The V gene's germline CDR1 is SQVTM and CDR2 ANQGSEA. The CDR3 loop is CSVEEGPSQAFF. DNA of the CDR3: TGCAGCGTTGAGGAGGGGCCTTCCCAAGCTTTCTTT.

The chain is built from TRBV27 and TRBJ2-2, with TRBD2 matching over 7 bases. The germline V gene has CDR1 MNHEY and CDR2 SMNVEV (reference sequence). The CDR3 extends over 12 amino acids. V trimming: 5 bases; J trimming: 8 bases; junction bases outside the gene matches: 2. In DNA, the CDR3 is TGTGCCAGCAGTCGGGGGGTAGGGGAGCTGTTTTTT. Its translation: CASSRGVGELFF.

The chain combines TRBV28 with TRBJ1-5; D is perhaps TRBD1 (5 bases). CDR3 size: 15 residues. With 6 bases removed from V and 0 bases from J, the gap between germline ends came to 12 bases. Germline CDR1 and CDR2: MDHEN and SYDVKM. The CDR3 nucleotides are TGTGCCAGCAGCGCAGGGACTTATAGCAATCAGCCCCAGCATTTT. Protein product: CASSAGTYSNQPQHF.

This chain joins TRBV27 and TRBJ2-2; D not resolved. Germline V gene lookup returns CDR1 MNHEY and CDR2 SMNVEV (reference sequence). CDR3 size: 14 residues. V lost 3 bases, J lost 0 bases, and 5 bases lay in between. DNA of the CDR3: TGTGCCAGCAGTTTGAGGACGAACACCGGGGAGCTGTTTTTT. Translating gives CASSLRTNTGELFF.

In this sample, this clone turned up once. The chain employs TRBV11-2 and TRBJ2-7, with TRBD1 matching over 11 bases. This CDR3 region has 15 residues. J lost 5 bases, V lost 4 bases, and 7 bases had no gene match. In germline, CDR1 is SGHAT, CDR2 FQNNGV. Written as DNA, the CDR3 is TGTGCCAGCAGCTCCCGGGACAGGGGGAGGGACGAGCAGTACTTC. Translating gives CASSSRDRGRDEQYF.

This clone was observed once. This chain connects TRBV11-3 to TRBJ2-3, with TRBD2 matching over 14 bases. J gave up 1 base and V 0 bases, and 3 bases lay outside the gene matches. Germline loops: CDR1 SGHNT, CDR2 YENEEA. CDR3 size: 18 residues. The CDR3 region has the DNA TGTGCCAGCAGCTTAGATGGGACTAGCGGGAGTCGCACAGATACGCAGTATTTT. It is translated as CASSLDGTSGSRTDTQYF.

The V and J genes are TRBV5-1 and TRBJ2-7; tentatively, D is TRBD1 (7 bases). The V end was cut by 4 bases, the J end by 0 bases, with 17 bases between. Per germline, CDR1 SGHRS and CDR2 YFSETQ. The CDR3 spans 16 residues. CDR3 loop: CASSPLSGGSSYEQYF. The CDR3 nucleotides are TGCGCCAGCAGCCCCTTGTCAGGGGGGAGCTCCTACGAGCAGTACTTC.

The V gene is TRBV27, the J gene TRBJ1-2, with D possibly TRBD1 on 6 matching bases. The CDR3 sequence is 15 residues long. The germline V and J ends were trimmed by 5 bases and 3 bases, with 16 bases remaining between them. Germline CDR1 is MNHEY and CDR2 is SMNVEV (reference sequence). The CDR3 is CASSPRFGGHYGYTF. Here the CDR3 DNA reads TGTGCCAGCAGTCCCCGGTTCGGGGGGCACTATGGCTACACCTTC.

CDR3 loop: CATSRDKATGRNTEAFF. CDR3 nucleotides: TGTGCCACCAGCAGAGATAAAGCGACAGGGAGGAACACTGAAGCTTTCTTT. This rearrangement joins TRBV15 to TRBJ1-1; 7 nucleotides agree with TRBD1. The trim removed 0 bases at V and 1 base at J, leaving 8 bases unmatched. The CDR3 contains 17 residues. The germline gives CDR1 LNHNV, CDR2 YYDKDF (reference sequence).

The CDR3 DNA reads TGTGCCAGCAGCTACGGGACAGGGGCCGACGAGCAGTACTTC. Translated, it gives CASSYGTGADEQYF. V and J are TRBV11-2 and TRBJ2-7; 10 nucleotides match TRBD1. Germline lookup yields CDR1 SGHAT and CDR2 FQNNGV. V shed 4 bases, J shed 5 bases, and the junction held 5 bases outside the gene matches. This CDR3 is built from 14 residues. The complete variable domain, with remaining parts taken from reference TRBV11-2 and TRBJ2-7, reads EAGVAQSPRYKIIEKRQSVAFWCNPISGHATLYWYQQILGQGPKLLIQFQNNGVVDDSQLPKDRFSAERLKGVDSTLKIQPAKLEDSAVYLCASSYGTGADEQYFGPGTRLTVT.

This clone was recorded once. The chain is built from TRBV4-2 and TRBJ1-5; 7 bases align to TRBD1. The junction had 16 bases not matched to a gene; V was cut back by 0 bases and J by 8 bases. The CDR3 has 18 amino acids. The germline V gene has CDR1 LGHNA and CDR2 YNFKEQ. The CDR3 DNA reads as TGTGCCAGCAGCCAAGATCGTGGGGGAGACAGGGTTCAGGAGCCCCAGCATTTT. Translated, it gives CASSQDRGGDRVQEPQHF.

The chain couples TRBV21-1 to TRBJ2-5; the table's TRBD2 call for D was not verified on the DNA. TRBV21-1 is described as a pseudogene. This CDR3 contains 15 residues. The CDR3 DNA follows: TGTGCCAGCAGCAAAGAAGGCGGCAGCCAAGAGACCCAGTACTTC. Translating it yields CASSKEGGSQETQYF.

The count of this clone is one. J is TRBJ1-1 and V is TRBV28; the D gene is possibly TRBD1 (6 bases). The germline gives CDR1 MDHEN, CDR2 SYDVKM. There are 13 residues in the CDR3. Trimming removed 7 bases at V and 7 bases at J, with 16 bases between. Here the CDR3 DNA reads TGTGCCAGCATCCCGCCTCAGGGGTATGAAGCTTTCTTT. Its translation: CASIPPQGYEAFF.

The chain links TRBV19 to TRBJ1-4; a possible D gene is TRBD1 (6 bases). The CDR3 loop spans 18 amino acids. The V gene's germline CDR1 is LNHDA and CDR2 SQIVND (reference sequence). The germline V and J ends were trimmed by 2 bases and 0 bases, with 16 bases remaining between them. CDR3 coding DNA: TGTGCCAGTAGTATAAATCTAGAGACAGGAGCAACTAATGAAAAACTGTTTTTT. This translates into CASSINLETGATNEKLFF.

This clone came up once. The chain couples TRBV6-5 to TRBJ2-3; the D gene is possibly TRBD1 (6 bases). Trimming left V 0 bases short and J 3 bases short, with 10 bases between. Germline CDR1 and CDR2: MNHEY and SVGAGI. The CDR3 spans 15 residues. CDR3 sequence: CASSYSDRFTDTQYF. In nucleotides, the CDR3 is TGTGCCAGCAGTTACTCGGACAGATTTACAGATACGCAGTATTTT.

The chain couples TRBV4-1 to TRBJ1-4; 7 positions agree with TRBD1. V lost 6 bases to trimming and J lost 9 bases; unmatched junction nucleotides: 7. Germline V gene sequence: CDR1 MGHRA, CDR2 YSYEKL. The CDR3 totals 13 residues. CDR3 in DNA: TGCGCCAGCAGATGGACAGGCGACCAAAAACTGTTTTTT. Translating gives CASRWTGDQKLFF.

The genes are TRBV7-2 and TRBJ2-3, with D perhaps matching TRBD1 (5 bases). Germline V gene data show CDR1 as SGHTA and CDR2 as FQGNSA. Trimming took 1 base from V and 1 from J, leaving 12 bases between them. The CDR3 extends over 16 amino acids. The CDR3 loop reads CASSLGAGLRTDTQYF. As DNA, the CDR3 is TGTGCCAGCAGCTTAGGGGCAGGGCTTCGCACAGATACGCAGTATTTT.

The CDR3 loop reads CSSAPGGSTDTQYF. CDR3 DNA sequence: TGCAGCTCAGCTCCAGGGGGGAGCACAGATACGCAGTATTTT. V and J are TRBV29-1 and TRBJ2-3, with a weak D call TRBD1 (7 bases). V was trimmed by 8 bases and J by 0 bases, leaving 15 bases between them. The germline V gene encodes CDR1 SQVTM and CDR2 ANQGSEA. CDR3 size: 14 residues.

The chain combines TRBV3-1 (or the pseudogene TRBV3-2) with TRBJ2-5, with 10 bases matching TRBD2. Trimming cost V 6 bases and J 6 bases; bases outside gene matches: 10. Germline loops: CDR1 LGHDT, CDR2 YNNKEL (reference sequence). The CDR3 covers 15 residues. CDR3 nucleotides: TGTGCCAGCAGTGACACTAGCGGGGCCCCAAAGACCCAGTACTTC. This gives the protein CASSDTSGAPKTQYF.

This clone occurred once. This chain uses TRBV4-1 with TRBJ2-1; 8 bases match TRBD2. Looked up from germline, CDR1 is MGHRA and CDR2 is YSYEKL. V lost 0 bases and J lost 5; bases outside the gene matches: 3. The CDR3 extends over 15 amino acids. The CDR3 DNA follows: TGCGCCAGCAGCCAAGAGCTAGCGGGCCACAATGAGCAGTTCTTC. Translation: CASSQELAGHNEQFF.

This rearrangement joins TRBV28 to TRBJ2-7, with TRBD1 identical over 8 bases. This CDR3 has 12 amino acids. Germline CDR1 reads MDHEN; CDR2 reads SYDVKM. With 6 bases clipped from V and 6 bases from J, the junction kept 4 bases outside the gene matches. The CDR3 protein is CASSSTGAEQYF. CDR3 sequence (DNA): TGTGCCAGCAGCTCGACAGGGGCCGAGCAGTACTTC. Full variable domain (remainder filled in from reference TRBV28 and TRBJ2-7): DVKVTQSSRYLVKRTGEKVFLECVQDMDHENMFWYRQDPGLGLRLIYFSYDVKMKEKGDIPEGYSVSREKKERFSLILESASTNQTSMYLCASSSTGAEQYFGPGTRLTVT.

The chain joins TRBV13 to TRBJ2-5, with 10 positions matching TRBD2. The germline V gene encodes CDR1 PRHDT and CDR2 FYEKMQ (reference sequence). V shed 0 bases and J 5 bases; nucleotides not matched to a gene: 18. The CDR3 runs to 20 residues. This chain's CDR3 is CASSLGPFTGLAGEGETQYF. In nucleotides, the CDR3 is TGTGCCAGCAGCTTAGGCCCCTTCACGGGTCTAGCGGGGGAAGGGGAGACCCAGTACTTC.

The J gene is TRBJ2-7, the V gene TRBV19, with 8 bases aligning to TRBD1. Germline values: CDR1 LNHDA, CDR2 SQIVND (reference sequence). Trimming took 4 bases from V and 3 from J; bases not matched to a gene: 5. This CDR3 comprises 14 residues. CDR3 loop: CASSTAGGGYEQYF. The CDR3, as DNA: TGTGCCAGTAGTACAGCAGGGGGCGGCTACGAGCAGTACTTC.

The rearrangement uses TRBV24-1 and TRBJ2-3; 8 bases map to TRBD2. The CDR3 is 15 amino acids. The germline gives CDR1 KGHDR, CDR2 SFDVKD. Trimming took 5 bases from V and 3 from J; bases not matched to a gene: 6. CDR3 nucleotide sequence: TGTGCCACCAGTGGGGAGACTAGCGCGACAGATACGCAGTATTTT. It translates to CATSGETSATDTQYF.

The genes are TRBV7-2 and TRBJ2-2, with D possibly TRBD1 on 6 matching bases. This CDR3 has 16 residues. Looked up from germline, CDR1 is SGHTA and CDR2 is FQGNSA. Trimming pared 1 base from V and 2 bases from J, leaving 11 bases between. The CDR3 bases are TGTGCCAGCAGCTTAGGGCGACAGGAAAACACCGGGGAGCTGTTTTTT. It yields the protein CASSLGRQENTGELFF.

CDR3 in DNA: TGTGCCAGCAGTTACTCGATCGGGATGACTAACTATGGCTACACCTTC. Amino acid sequence: CASSYSIGMTNYGYTF. This chain joins TRBV6-5 and TRBJ1-2, with unresolved D. This CDR3 comprises 16 residues. Trimming took 0 bases from V and 0 from J, leaving 11 bases between them. The germline gives CDR1 MNHEY, CDR2 SVGAGI.

V gene TRBV27 combines with J gene TRBJ2-7, with 7 bases that match TRBD1. Germline V gene sequence: CDR1 MNHEY, CDR2 SMNVEV (reference sequence). The CDR3 loop spans 15 amino acids. J was trimmed by 5 bases and V by 5 bases; bases with no gene match: 12. The chain's CDR3 is CASSPDRIDPDEQYF. The CDR3 DNA follows: TGTGCCAGCAGTCCGGACAGGATCGATCCCGACGAGCAGTACTTC.

This chain joins TRBV2 and TRBJ1-2, with D possibly TRBD1 on 5 matching bases. Between the trimmed V and J ends, which lost 8 bases and 0 bases, there was a span of 13 bases. The germline gives CDR1 SNHLY, CDR2 FYNNEI. The CDR3 runs to 14 residues. The CDR3 sequence: CASLRGEANYGYTF. CDR3 DNA sequence: TGTGCCAGCCTAAGGGGCGAAGCTAACTATGGCTACACCTTC.

V usage is TRBV29-1 and J usage is TRBJ2-7; 8 bases line up with TRBD2. Germline CDR1 and CDR2: SQVTM and ANQGSEA. The CDR3 is made up of 12 amino acids. V lost 5 bases to trimming and J lost 0 bases; unmatched junction nucleotides: 0. CDR3 sequence: CSVRGGSYEQYF. CDR3 DNA: TGCAGCGTTCGGGGGGGCTCCTACGAGCAGTACTTC.